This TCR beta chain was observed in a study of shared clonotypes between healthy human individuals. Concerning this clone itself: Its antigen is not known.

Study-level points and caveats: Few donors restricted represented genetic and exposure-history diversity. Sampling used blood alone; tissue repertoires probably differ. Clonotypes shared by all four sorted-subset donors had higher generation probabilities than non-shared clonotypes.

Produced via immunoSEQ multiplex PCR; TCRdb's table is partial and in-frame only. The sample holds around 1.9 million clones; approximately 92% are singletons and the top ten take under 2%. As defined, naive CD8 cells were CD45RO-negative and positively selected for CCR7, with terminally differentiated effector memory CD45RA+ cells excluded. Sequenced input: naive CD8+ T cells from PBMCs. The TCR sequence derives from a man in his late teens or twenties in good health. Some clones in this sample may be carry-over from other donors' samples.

The CDR3, as DNA: TGCGCCAGCAGCCACAATCCGACTAGCGGGTCTTACAATGAGCAGTTCTTC. Translated: CASSHNPTSGSYNEQFF. This sequence joins TRBV4-1 and TRBJ2-1; 10 nucleotides agree with TRBD2. CDR1 and CDR2 from the germline V gene are MGHRA and YSYEKL. V was clipped by 3 bases and J by 4 bases; unmatched bases: 9. The CDR3 consists of 17 residues.